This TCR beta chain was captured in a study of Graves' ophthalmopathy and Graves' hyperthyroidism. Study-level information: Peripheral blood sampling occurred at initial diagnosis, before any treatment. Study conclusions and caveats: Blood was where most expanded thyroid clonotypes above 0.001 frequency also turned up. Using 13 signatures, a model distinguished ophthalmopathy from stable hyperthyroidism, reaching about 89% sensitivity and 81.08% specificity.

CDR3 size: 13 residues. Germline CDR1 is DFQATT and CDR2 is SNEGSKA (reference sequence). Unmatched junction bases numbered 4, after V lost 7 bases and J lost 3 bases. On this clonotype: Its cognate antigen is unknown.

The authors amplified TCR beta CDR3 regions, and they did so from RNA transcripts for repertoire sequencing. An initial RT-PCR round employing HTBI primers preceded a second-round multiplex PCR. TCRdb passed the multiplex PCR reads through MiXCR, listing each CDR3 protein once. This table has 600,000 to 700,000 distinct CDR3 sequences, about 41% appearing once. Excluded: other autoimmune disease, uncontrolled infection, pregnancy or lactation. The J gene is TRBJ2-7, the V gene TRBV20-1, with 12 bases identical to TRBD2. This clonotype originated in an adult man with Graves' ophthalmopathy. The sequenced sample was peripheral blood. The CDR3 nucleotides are TGCAGTGTTCTGACTAGCGGGAGCTACGAGCAGTACTTC. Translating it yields CSVLTSGSYEQYF.